This TCR beta chain was sequenced in a study of cytomegalovirus exposure and HLA in healthy donors. Study-wide results and caveats: In all likelihood, a cluster of highly shared sequence variants was a sequencing artifact. Reported results showed that the classifier diagnosed cytomegalovirus status with high specificity and sensitivity. A later analysis associated 15,000 to 20,000 TCR beta sequences with HLA alleles at a 0.05 false discovery rate.

V gave up 5 bases and J gave up 0 bases, with 14 bases separating them. CDR1 LNHDA and CDR2 SQIVND come from the germline V gene (reference sequence). The CDR3 has 16 residues. Notes on this clone: The antigen is unknown.

The PCR was carried out with 60 Vbeta primers and 13 Jbeta primers. TCRdb's table, derived via immunoSEQ multiplex PCR, lists solely in-frame clones and lacks some. Among 150,000 to 200,000 clones listed, less than 90% were seen once. The chain carries TRBV19 and TRBJ1-3, with D possibly being TRBD1 (5 bases). Sequencing was carried out using PBMCs. The TCR comes from a male donor in good health and CMV-seropositive. CDR3 coding DNA: TGTGCCAGTAGTTCCCCGGGACTCATCTCTGGAAACACCATATATTTT. Protein sequence: CASSSPGLISGNTIYF.